The 28 T cell receptor beta chains presented below share a single source sample, sequenced in a study of healthy donors' naive CD4 and CD8 T cells. TCR libraries were built from about 0.55 ug of total RNA by linear amplification. Using its own MiXCR run on the reads, TCRdb lists one record per CDR3 protein. This sample yields 150,000 to 200,000 distinct CDR3 sequences, of which 65% to 75% are seen a single time; roughly 2.3% belongs to the top ten. Sample: naive CD4+ and CD8+ T cells sorted from blood, pooled from several donors. The source is a pool of human donors in good health; the sample pools cells from several healthy donors.

This clonotype was recorded a few times. This rearrangement joins TRBV29-1 to TRBJ2-3; TRBD2 matches 7 bases. CDR3 length: 14 residues. J gave up 1 base and V 4 bases, and 5 bases lay outside the gene matches. Germline CDR1 reads SQVTM; CDR2 reads ANQGSEA. DNA of the CDR3: TGCAGCGTTGTGAGGGGAGGGGGCACAGATACGCAGTATTTT. Protein product: CSVVRGGGTDTQYF.

This chain connects TRBV19 to TRBJ1-1; the D gene is possibly TRBD1 (6 bases). CDR1 is LNHDA and CDR2 is SQIVND in the germline V gene (reference sequence). V gave up 3 bases and J gave up 4 bases, with 12 bases separating them. The CDR3 loop spans 14 amino acids. The CDR3 DNA follows: TGTGCCAGTAGTATTGGACAGCTTGGCACTGAAGCTTTCTTT. Its translation: CASSIGQLGTEAFF.

This chain links TRBV5-1 with TRBJ1-2; D unresolved. V was trimmed by 1 base and J by 0 bases, leaving 10 bases between them. Germline V gives CDR1 SGHRS, CDR2 YFSETQ. This CDR3 has 15 residues. The CDR3 DNA is TGCGCCAGCAGCTTGAAGGGAACAGCTAACTATGGCTACACCTTC. It yields the protein CASSLKGTANYGYTF.

The chain uses TRBV11-3 and TRBJ1-3, with TRBD1 as a possible D gene (6 bases). This CDR3 contains 15 residues. The germline V gene has CDR1 SGHNT and CDR2 YENEEA. V dropped 6 bases and J dropped 3 bases, with 15 bases sitting between them. CDR3 protein: CASSFDRSFGNTIYF. The CDR3 nucleotides are TGTGCCAGCAGTTTCGACAGGTCTTTTGGAAACACCATATATTTT.

The chain is built from TRBV19 and TRBJ2-3; TRBD2 matches 9 bases. Looked up from germline, CDR1 is LNHDA and CDR2 is SQIVND (reference sequence). Losses at the gene ends were 3 bases for V and 5 bases for J; bases not matched to a gene: 6. The length of the CDR3 is 15 residues. The CDR3 DNA is TGTGCCAGTAGTATCCAGCGGGAGGAAGTAGATACGCAGTATTTT. Protein sequence: CASSIQREEVDTQYF.

This chain connects TRBV6-1 to TRBJ2-3; D might be TRBD1 (5 bases). This CDR3 spans 14 amino acids. CDR1 is MNHNS and CDR2 is SASEGT in the germline V gene. Trimming removed 7 bases from V and 5 bases from J, with 16 bases in between. CDR3 nucleotide sequence: TGTGCCAGCATAGAGGACATTCAGGGAGATACGCAGTATTTT. Its translation: CASIEDIQGDTQYF.

V and J are TRBV29-1 and TRBJ2-7; 10 nucleotides align to TRBD2. The CDR3 runs to 13 residues. Looked up from germline, CDR1 is SQVTM and CDR2 is ANQGSEA. Losses at the gene ends were 5 bases for V and 2 bases for J; bases not matched to a gene: 3. The CDR3 bases are TGCAGCGTTCTAGCGGGAGTTGCCTACGAGCAGTACTTC. It codes for CSVLAGVAYEQYF.

The J gene is TRBJ2-7, the V gene TRBV12-3 or TRBV12-4; 10 nucleotides line up with TRBD1. The J segment lost 2 bases and the V segment lost 6 bases, leaving 4 bases of the junction unmatched. The CDR3 totals 14 residues. CDR3 in DNA: TGTGCCAGCAGGACCGGGACAGGGGCCTACGAGCAGTACTTC. Protein sequence: CASRTGTGAYEQYF.

This sequence joins TRBV29-1 and TRBJ1-1, with 7 bases identical to TRBD1. The CDR3 covers 13 residues. CDR1 is SQVTM and CDR2 is ANQGSEA in the germline V gene. V was clipped by 7 bases and J by 5 bases; unmatched bases: 10. CDR3 loop: CSAEQGIKTEAFF. In nucleotides, the CDR3 is TGCAGCGCCGAACAGGGGATAAAGACTGAAGCTTTCTTT.

The chain couples TRBV6-5 to TRBJ1-1, with unresolved D. The CDR3 is made up of 15 amino acids. The germline V and J ends were trimmed by 6 bases and 2 bases, with 16 bases remaining between them. The germline CDR1 and CDR2 sequences are MNHEY and SVGAGI. The CDR3 reads CASSLGTPSNTEAFF. In nucleotides, the CDR3 is TGTGCCAGCAGCTTGGGCACACCTTCCAACACTGAAGCTTTCTTT.

The CDR3, as DNA: TGTGCCAGCAGCCTAGACGGGCCGCCCTACGAGCAGTACTTC. Protein product: CASSLDGPPYEQYF. The V and J genes are TRBV5-4 and TRBJ2-7; D remains unclear. Trimming shortened V by 4 bases and J by 2 bases, and 13 bases separated the two germline ends. CDR3 length equals 14 residues. Germline V CDR1 and CDR2: SGHNT, YYREEE (reference sequence).

The chain is built from TRBV6-5 and TRBJ2-3; D is undetermined. CDR1 is MNHEY and CDR2 is SVGAGI in the germline V gene. The CDR3 sequence is 13 residues long. Deletions cut 4 bases from V and 3 bases from J, with 8 bases between. Here the CDR3 DNA reads TGTGCCAGCAGTTTCGCGTGTACAGATACGCAGTATTTT. It specifies CASSFACTDTQYF.

The chain carries TRBV2 and TRBJ2-7; TRBD1 matches at 7 bases. Germline-derived CDR1 and CDR2 are SNHLY and FYNNEI. The CDR3 sequence is 14 residues long. J was trimmed by 5 bases and V by 6 bases; bases with no gene match: 10. CDR3: CASRTVDRAHEQYF. In DNA, the CDR3 is TGTGCCAGCAGAACTGTCGACAGGGCCCACGAGCAGTACTTC.

The genes are TRBV19 and TRBJ2-3; 9 bases are shared with TRBD2. V dropped 5 bases and J dropped 0; count of bases not matched to a gene: 6. Germline V gene lookup returns CDR1 LNHDA and CDR2 SQIVND (reference sequence). The CDR3 is made up of 16 amino acids. CDR3 sequence: CASSPRTSASTDTQYF. For the CDR3, the DNA is TGTGCCAGTAGTCCGAGGACTAGCGCAAGCACAGATACGCAGTATTTT. The whole variable domain, filled in from reference TRBV19 and TRBJ2-3, reads DGGITQSPKYLFRKEGQNVTLSCEQNLNHDAMYWYRQDPGQGLRLIYYSQIVNDFQKGDIAEGYSVSREKKESFPLTVTSAQKNPTAFYLCASSPRTSASTDTQYFGPGTRLTVL.

This clonotype was seen a handful of times. The J gene is TRBJ1-5, the V gene TRBV5-5; D unresolved. The CDR3 runs to 15 residues. CDR1 and CDR2 from the germline V gene are SGHKS and YYEKEE (reference sequence). Trimming cost V 4 bases and J 0 bases, with 11 bases left between them. The CDR3 spells CASSTAEVSNQPQHF. The CDR3 coding sequence is TGTGCCAGCAGCACGGCGGAAGTTAGCAATCAGCCCCAGCATTTT. Supplemented by reference TRBV5-5 and TRBJ1-5, the full variable domain reads DAGVTQSPTHLIKTRGQQVTLRCSPISGHKSVSWYQQVLGQGPQFIFQYYEKEERGRGNFPDRFSARQFPNYSSELNVNALLLGDSALYLCASSTAEVSNQPQHFGDGTRLSIL.

Remarks on this clonotype: Sequence at one end of the junction differs from germline and may be a read error. The chain combines TRBV27 with TRBJ1-1; tentative D call: TRBD1 (5 bases). This CDR3 has 13 residues. Germline V gives CDR1 MNHEY, CDR2 SMNVEV (reference sequence). The CDR3 nucleotides read TGTGCCAGCAGCGACGGGACGCCTCCTGAGGCTTTCTTT. Its translation is CASSDGTPPEAFF.

The chain joins TRBV18 to TRBJ1-2; D may be TRBD1 (6 bases). Trimming cost V 3 bases and J 0 bases, with 11 bases left between them. Per germline, CDR1 KGHSH and CDR2 LQKENI. CDR3 length: 15 amino acids. The CDR3 DNA reads TGTGCCAGCTCACCGGACAGCCTCCCTAACTATGGCTACACCTTC. It yields the protein CASSPDSLPNYGYTF.

V and J are TRBV5-1 and TRBJ2-7; possible D gene TRBD1, 6 bases. The length of the CDR3 is 14 residues. V shed 3 bases and J shed 7 bases, with 17 bases lying between them. Germline V gene sequence: CDR1 SGHRS, CDR2 YFSETQ. CDR3 bases: TGCGCCAGCAGCTCGGGACATCGACGGATGGAGCAGTACTTC. This translates into CASSSGHRRMEQYF.

The chain links TRBV29-1 to TRBJ1-1; 8 positions match TRBD1. The CDR3 is 18 residues long. Germline V gives CDR1 SQVTM, CDR2 ANQGSEA. The V segment lost 4 bases and the J segment 3 bases; nucleotides outside the gene matches: 19. CDR3 nucleotides: TGCAGCGTTGTGGGTTACATCGACAGGGGAAGCTGGGACACTGAAGCTTTCTTT. It yields the protein CSVVGYIDRGSWDTEAFF.

This clonotype appeared a few times. The chain uses TRBV29-1 and TRBJ1-2; D unclear. This CDR3 has 12 amino acids. Trimming took off 7 bases at V and 5 bases at J, with 14 bases between the two ends. Germline V gene sequence: CDR1 SQVTM, CDR2 ANQGSEA. The CDR3 sequence is CSAYSSPYGYTF. The CDR3 coding sequence is TGCAGCGCTTACAGCTCTCCTTATGGCTACACCTTC.

The V call is TRBV6-2 or TRBV6-3, the J call TRBJ2-3; D not certain. V was pared by 2 bases and J by 6 bases, with 6 bases between. Germline values: CDR1 MNHEY, CDR2 SVGEGT. The CDR3 totals 12 residues. In DNA form, the CDR3 reads TGTGCCAGCAGTTACGATGTGGATACGCAGTATTTT. Translation gives CASSYDVDTQYF.

The V call is TRBV29-1, the J call TRBJ2-7, with D possibly matching TRBD2 (5 bases). The V end was cut by 6 bases, the J end by 3 bases, with 15 bases between. The CDR3 length is 13 residues. In germline, CDR1 is SQVTM, CDR2 ANQGSEA. CDR3 in DNA: TGCAGCGTCGCCCCATCTCGGGGCTACGAGCAGTACTTC. Translated, it gives CSVAPSRGYEQYF.

J is TRBJ2-4 and V is TRBV19; 10 positions match TRBD1. The V gene end was trimmed by 5 bases and the J gene end by 10 bases; junction bases not matched to a gene: 5. From germline, CDR1 is LNHDA and CDR2 SQIVND (reference sequence). The CDR3 covers 13 residues. The CDR3 DNA follows: TGTGCCAGTAGTCTCGGGACAGGGGCAATTCAGTACTTC. Protein: CASSLGTGAIQYF.

The chain recombines TRBV2 with TRBJ2-1; the D gene could be TRBD1 or TRBD2 (5 bases each). This CDR3 contains 13 residues. Germline V gives CDR1 SNHLY, CDR2 FYNNEI. Between the trimmed V and J ends, which lost 6 bases and 3 bases, there was a span of 9 bases. The CDR3: CASSRDDYNEQFF. The DNA for the CDR3 is TGTGCCAGCAGCCGGGACGACTACAATGAGCAGTTCTTC.

The V and J genes are TRBV29-1 and TRBJ1-2; 7 bases align to TRBD1. Per the germline V gene, CDR1 is SQVTM and CDR2 is ANQGSEA. There are 12 residues in the CDR3. V was pared by 2 bases and J by 7 bases, with 4 bases of the junction left unmatched. The CDR3 here is CSVESTGLGYTF. In DNA, the CDR3 is TGCAGCGTTGAATCGACAGGGCTTGGCTACACCTTC.

The CDR3: CSFRRTGELFF. CDR3 sequence (DNA): TGCAGCTTCCGGAGGACCGGGGAGCTGTTTTTT. V gene TRBV29-1 combines with J gene TRBJ2-2; D possibly corresponds to TRBD2 (5 bases). This CDR3 comprises 11 residues. Trimming cost V 8 bases and J 5 bases, with 9 bases left between them. Germline-derived CDR1 and CDR2 are SQVTM and ANQGSEA.

This clonotype was seen once. CDR3 DNA: TGTGCCAGCAGTCTCGGACTGACTGGTACGCAGTATTTT. Encoded protein: CASSLGLTGTQYF. The chain links TRBV12-3 or TRBV12-4 to TRBJ2-3; maybe TRBD2 (5 bases). V lost 5 bases and J lost 8, with 14 bases in between. This CDR3 spans 13 amino acids.

The chain uses TRBV12-3 or TRBV12-4 and TRBJ2-7; 7 nucleotides align to TRBD1. The CDR3 consists of 15 residues. V shed 3 bases, J shed 3 bases, and the junction held 8 bases outside the gene matches. CDR3 protein: CASSFSGQPFYEQYF. CDR3 sequence (DNA): TGTGCCAGCAGTTTTTCGGGACAGCCTTTCTACGAGCAGTACTTC.